This T cell receptor (beta chain) was captured by sequencing in a study of blood T cell repertoires in COVID-19. During active infection, Seattle patients enrolled and were then monitored through disease. Sequenced by immunoSEQ multiplex PCR; TCRdb stores in-frame clones only, minus some. The profile shows 200,000 to 250,000 clones, around four fifths of them singletons. Trimming removed 1 base from V and 8 bases from J; junction bases left unmatched: 2. The CDR3 runs 13 residues. Germline V gene lookup returns CDR1 SGHTA and CDR2 FQGTGA. Sample: peripheral blood. This rearrangement joins TRBV7-3 to TRBJ1-2, with 9 bases fitting TRBD1. This sequence originates from a woman of 80 years or more with COVID-19, enrolled during active disease. Written as DNA, the CDR3 is TGTGCCAGCAGCTTAATGGGGACAGGGGGCTACACCTTC. Translated, it gives CASSLMGTGGYTF.